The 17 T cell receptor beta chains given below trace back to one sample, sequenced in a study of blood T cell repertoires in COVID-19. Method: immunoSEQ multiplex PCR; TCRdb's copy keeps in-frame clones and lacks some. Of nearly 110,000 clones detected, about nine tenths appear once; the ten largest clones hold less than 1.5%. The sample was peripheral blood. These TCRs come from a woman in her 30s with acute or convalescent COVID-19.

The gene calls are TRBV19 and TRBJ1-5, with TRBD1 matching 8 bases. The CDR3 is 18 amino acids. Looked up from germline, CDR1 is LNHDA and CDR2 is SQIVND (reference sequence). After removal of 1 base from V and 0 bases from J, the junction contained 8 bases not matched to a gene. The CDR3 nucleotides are TGTGCCAGTAGTATAGGCAGGGGGCGTCTTAATAGCAATCAGCCCCAGCATTTT. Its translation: CASSIGRGRLNSNQPQHF. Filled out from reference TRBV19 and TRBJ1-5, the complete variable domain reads DGGITQSPKYLFRKEGQNVTLSCEQNLNHDAMYWYRQDPGQGLRLIYYSQIVNDFQKGDIAEGYSVSREKKESFPLTVTSAQKNPTAFYLCASSIGRGRLNSNQPQHFGDGTRLSIL.

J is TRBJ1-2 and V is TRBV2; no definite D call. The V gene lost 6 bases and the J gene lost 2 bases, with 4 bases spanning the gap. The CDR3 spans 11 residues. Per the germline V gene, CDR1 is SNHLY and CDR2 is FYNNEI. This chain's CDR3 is CASRENYGYTF. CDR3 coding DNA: TGTGCCAGCAGAGAGAACTATGGCTACACCTTC.

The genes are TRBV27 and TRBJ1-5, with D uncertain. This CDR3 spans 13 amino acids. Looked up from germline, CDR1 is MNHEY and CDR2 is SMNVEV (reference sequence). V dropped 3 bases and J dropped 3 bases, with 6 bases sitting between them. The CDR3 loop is CASSLTNNQPQHF. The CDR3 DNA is TGTGCCAGCAGTTTGACTAACAATCAGCCCCAGCATTTT.

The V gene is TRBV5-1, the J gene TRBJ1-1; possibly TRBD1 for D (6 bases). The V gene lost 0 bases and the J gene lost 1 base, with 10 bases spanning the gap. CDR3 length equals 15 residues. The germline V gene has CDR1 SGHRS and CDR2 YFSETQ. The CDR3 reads CASSLGSGENTEAFF. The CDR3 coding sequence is TGCGCCAGCAGCTTGGGTTCAGGGGAGAACACTGAAGCTTTCTTT.

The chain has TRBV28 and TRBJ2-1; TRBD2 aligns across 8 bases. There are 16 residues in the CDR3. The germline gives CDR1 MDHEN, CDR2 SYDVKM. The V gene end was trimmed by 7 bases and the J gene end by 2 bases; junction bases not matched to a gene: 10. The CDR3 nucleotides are TGTGCCAGCACCGAAACCGGGCGGGGGGCCTACAATGAGCAGTTCTTC. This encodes CASTETGRGAYNEQFF.

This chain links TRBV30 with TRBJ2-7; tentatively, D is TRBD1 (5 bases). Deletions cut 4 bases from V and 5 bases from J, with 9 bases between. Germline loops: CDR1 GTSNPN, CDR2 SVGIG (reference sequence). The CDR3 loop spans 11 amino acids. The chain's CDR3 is CAWIQGHEQYF. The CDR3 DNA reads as TGTGCCTGGATTCAGGGCCACGAGCAGTACTTC.

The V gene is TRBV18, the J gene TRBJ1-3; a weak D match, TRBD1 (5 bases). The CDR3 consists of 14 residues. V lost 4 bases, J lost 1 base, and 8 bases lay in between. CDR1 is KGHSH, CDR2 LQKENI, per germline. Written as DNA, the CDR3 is TGTGCCAGCTCACAACAGGAGTCTGGAAACACCATATATTTT. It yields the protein CASSQQESGNTIYF.

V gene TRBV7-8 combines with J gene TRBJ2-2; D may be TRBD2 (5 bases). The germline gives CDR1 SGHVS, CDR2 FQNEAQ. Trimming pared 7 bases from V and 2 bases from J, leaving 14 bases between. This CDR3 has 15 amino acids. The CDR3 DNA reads TGTGCCAGCATTGCGGGTTCATTAAACACCGGGGAGCTGTTTTTT. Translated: CASIAGSLNTGELFF.

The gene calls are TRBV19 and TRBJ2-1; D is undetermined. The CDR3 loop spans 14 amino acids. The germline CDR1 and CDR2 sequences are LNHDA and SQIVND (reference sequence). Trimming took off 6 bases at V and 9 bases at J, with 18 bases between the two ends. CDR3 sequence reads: CASRPPEEFGEQFF. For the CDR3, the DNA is TGTGCCAGTAGACCCCCCGAGGAATTTGGTGAGCAGTTCTTC.

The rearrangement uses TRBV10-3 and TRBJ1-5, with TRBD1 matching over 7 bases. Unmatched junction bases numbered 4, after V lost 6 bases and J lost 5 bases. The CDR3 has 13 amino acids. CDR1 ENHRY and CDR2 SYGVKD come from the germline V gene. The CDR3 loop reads CAIRGQTDQPQHF. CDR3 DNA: TGTGCCATCAGGGGACAGACCGATCAGCCCCAGCATTTT.

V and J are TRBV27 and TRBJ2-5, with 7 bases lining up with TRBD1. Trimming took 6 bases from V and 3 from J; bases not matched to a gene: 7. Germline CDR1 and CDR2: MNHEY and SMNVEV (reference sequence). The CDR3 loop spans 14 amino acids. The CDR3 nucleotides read TGTGCCAGCAGACCGACAGGGTTCGAAGAGACCCAGTACTTC. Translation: CASRPTGFEETQYF.

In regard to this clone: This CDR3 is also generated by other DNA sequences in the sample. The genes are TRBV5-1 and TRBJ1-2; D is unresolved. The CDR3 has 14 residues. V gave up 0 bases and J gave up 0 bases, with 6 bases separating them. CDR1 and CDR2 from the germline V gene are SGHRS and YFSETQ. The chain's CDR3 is CASSLAGTNYGYTF. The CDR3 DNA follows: TGCGCCAGCAGCTTGGCGGGGACTAACTATGGCTACACCTTC.

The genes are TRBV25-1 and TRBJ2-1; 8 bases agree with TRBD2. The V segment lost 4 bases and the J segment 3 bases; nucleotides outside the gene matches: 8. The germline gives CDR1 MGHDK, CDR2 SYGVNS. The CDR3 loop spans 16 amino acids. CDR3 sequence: CASSAVGAGGYNEQFF. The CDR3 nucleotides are TGTGCCAGCAGTGCGGTAGGGGCGGGAGGCTACAATGAGCAGTTCTTC.

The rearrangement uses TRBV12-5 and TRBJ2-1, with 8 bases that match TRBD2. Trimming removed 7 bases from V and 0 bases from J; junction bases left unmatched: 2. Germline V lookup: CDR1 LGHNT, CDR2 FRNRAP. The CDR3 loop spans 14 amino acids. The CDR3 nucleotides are TGTGCTAGTGCGGGAGGGCTCTCCTACAATGAGCAGTTCTTC. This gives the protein CASAGGLSYNEQFF.

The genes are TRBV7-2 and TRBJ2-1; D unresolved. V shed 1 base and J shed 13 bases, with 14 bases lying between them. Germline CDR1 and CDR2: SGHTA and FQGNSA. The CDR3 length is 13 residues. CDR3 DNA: TGTGCCAGCAGCTTAGATTTCTCGACATCCCAGTTCTTC. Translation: CASSLDFSTSQFF.

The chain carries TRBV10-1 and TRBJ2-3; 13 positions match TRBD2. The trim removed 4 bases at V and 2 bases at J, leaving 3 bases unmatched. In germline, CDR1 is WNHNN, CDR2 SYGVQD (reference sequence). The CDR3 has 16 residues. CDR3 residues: CASSAGLAGTTDTQYF. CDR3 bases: TGCGCCAGCAGTGCGGGACTAGCGGGGACCACAGATACGCAGTATTTT.

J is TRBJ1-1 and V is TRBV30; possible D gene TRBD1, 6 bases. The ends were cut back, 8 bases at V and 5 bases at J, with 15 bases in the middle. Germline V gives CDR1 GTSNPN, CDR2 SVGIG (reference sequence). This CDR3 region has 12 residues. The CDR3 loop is CAGNRDRTEAFF. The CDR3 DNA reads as TGTGCCGGGAACAGGGATCGTACTGAAGCTTTCTTT.